Presented here are 26 T cell receptor beta chains from one specimen sequenced in a study of shared clonotypes between healthy human individuals (dated by TCRdb to about 2020). Library preparation was by the immunoSEQ multiplex PCR assay. TCRdb stores this immuneACCESS table with in-frame sequences only. Part of the clones is absent; in the studies checked, under half of the shortfall reflects unresolved V genes, and no reason is known for the rest. Within this sample are some 470,000 clones, with 76% of them counted one time only. The top ten clonotypes cover 10% to 15% of the sample. Sequencing was carried out using PBMCs. The receptors here all came from a woman aged 40 to 50 in good health. Some clones in this sample may be carry-over from other donors' samples.

The gene calls are TRBV7-8 and TRBJ1-2; TRBD1 is a possible D gene (5 bases). CDR3 length equals 14 residues. Trimming shortened V by 7 bases and J by 2 bases, and 14 bases separated the two germline ends. Germline values: CDR1 SGHVS, CDR2 FQNEAQ. The CDR3 DNA reads as TGTGCCAGCACCCTAGGGACTGCAAACTATGGCTACACCTTC. It translates to CASTLGTANYGYTF.

This clone was picked up a small number of times. The V gene is TRBV5-1, the J gene TRBJ2-6; D remains ambiguous. The germline gives CDR1 SGHRS, CDR2 YFSETQ. This CDR3 region has 15 residues. V lost 2 bases to trimming and J lost 4 bases, with 10 bases between them. The DNA for the CDR3 is TGCGCCAGCAGCTTTACAACTCTGGGGGCCAACGTCCTGACTTTC. Translated: CASSFTTLGANVLTF.

The gene calls are TRBV15 and TRBJ2-5; a possible D gene is TRBD1 (6 bases). Judging by the DNA end, TRBJ2-7 fits better; the J call may be wrong. Germline V gene sequence: CDR1 LNHNV, CDR2 YYDKDF (reference sequence). CDR3 size: 16 residues. The CDR3 DNA sequence: TGTGCCACCAGCAGAGATTTGGGACAAGGATCATACGAGCAGTACTTC. As protein: CATSRDLGQGSYEQYF.

This chain connects TRBV5-4 to TRBJ1-1; 8 bases map to TRBD1. This CDR3 has 14 residues. The V and J ends lost 4 bases and 5 bases, in that order; junction bases with no gene match: 7. The germline CDR1 and CDR2 sequences are SGHNT and YYREEE (reference sequence). The CDR3 reads CASSDGQGRTEAFF. The CDR3 DNA reads TGTGCCAGCAGCGACGGACAGGGAAGGACTGAAGCTTTCTTT.

The rearrangement links TRBV10-3 to TRBJ2-5; D ambiguous. The CDR3 contains 13 residues. Between the trimmed V and J ends, which lost 6 bases and 2 bases, there was a span of 10 bases. Per germline, CDR1 ENHRY and CDR2 SYGVKD. The CDR3 spells CAIRQFEQETQYF. CDR3 sequence (DNA): TGTGCCATCAGACAGTTTGAGCAAGAGACCCAGTACTTC.

The chain has TRBV5-4 and TRBJ2-5, with TRBD2 matching 14 bases. The germline CDR1 and CDR2 sequences are SGHNT and YYREEE (reference sequence). This CDR3 is built from 19 residues. Trimming took 4 bases from V and 1 from J; bases not matched to a gene: 12. The DNA of the CDR3 is TGTGCCAGCAGCCCCACCGGACTAGCGGGAGGACCCTTCCAAGAGACCCAGTACTTC. This sequence encodes CASSPTGLAGGPFQETQYF.

The chain carries TRBV4-1 and TRBJ2-1, with D possibly TRBD1 on 7 matching bases. Trimming took 1 base from V and 4 from J, leaving 17 bases between them. This CDR3 region has 17 residues. The V gene's germline CDR1 is MGHRA and CDR2 YSYEKL. CDR3 protein: CASSQGQGEARYNEQFF. DNA for the CDR3: TGCGCCAGCAGCCAAGGGCAGGGGGAGGCACGGTACAATGAGCAGTTCTTC.

V is TRBV19 and J is TRBJ1-1; the D gene is possibly TRBD1 (5 bases). The CDR3 totals 14 residues. CDR1 and CDR2 from the germline V gene are LNHDA and SQIVND (reference sequence). V lost 3 bases and J lost 0, with 8 bases in between. The CDR3 bases are TGTGCCAGTAGTATCCGGGGGGTGAACACTGAAGCTTTCTTT. Its protein product is CASSIRGVNTEAFF.

The V gene is TRBV5-1, the J gene TRBJ2-7; a weak D match, TRBD2 (5 bases). CDR3 size: 14 residues. CDR1 and CDR2 (germline): SGHRS, YFSETQ. V lost 4 bases and J 4 bases, leaving 15 bases between the germline ends. The CDR3 sequence is CASSGSLGGYEQYF. Written as DNA, the CDR3 is TGCGCCAGCAGCGGAAGCCTGGGCGGGTACGAGCAGTACTTC.

A note on this clone: A much larger clone differs from this one at a single base, so this may be a read error. This CDR3 is also generated by other DNA sequences in the sample. The chain combines TRBV11-2 with TRBJ2-5; D possibly corresponds to TRBD1 (6 bases). The V end was cut by 1 base, the J end by 5 bases, with 8 bases between. There are 13 residues in the CDR3. Germline V gene lookup returns CDR1 SGHAT and CDR2 FQNNGV. The CDR3 loop reads CASSLAGVETQYF. The CDR3 DNA sequence: TGTGCCAGCAGCTTAGCAGGGGTGGAGACCCAGTACTTC.

The chain combines TRBV7-6 with TRBJ2-1, with 14 nucleotides matching TRBD2. The V gene's germline CDR1 is SGHVS and CDR2 FNYEAQ. The CDR3 has 18 amino acids. The ends lost 1 base at V and 2 bases at J; junction bases unmatched: 4. CDR3 amino acids: CASSLGTSGRTAYNEQFF. For the CDR3, the DNA is TGTGCCAGCAGCTTAGGGACTAGCGGGAGGACGGCCTACAATGAGCAGTTCTTC.

The chain is built from TRBV10-3 and TRBJ2-3; possibly TRBD1 or TRBD2 for D (6 bases each). Trimming removed 0 bases from V and 4 bases from J, with 14 bases in between. This CDR3 is built from 16 residues. From germline, CDR1 is ENHRY and CDR2 SYGVKD. CDR3 in DNA: TGTGCCATCAGTGAGTCTGGCGCGAGGGGGGCAGATACGCAGTATTTT. Its translation is CAISESGARGADTQYF.

The CDR3 bases are TGCGCCAGCAGCCAAGATGGGGGAAGAGAAAACACCGGGGAGCTGTTTTTT. Protein: CASSQDGGRENTGELFF. This chain connects TRBV4-3 to TRBJ2-2; D is tentatively TRBD1 or TRBD2 (5 bases each). The CDR3 has 17 residues. Germline CDR1 is LGHNA and CDR2 is YSLEER. V was pared by 0 bases and J by 2 bases, with 13 bases between.

The chain is built from TRBV27 and TRBJ2-2; 15 nucleotides agree with TRBD2. In germline, CDR1 is MNHEY, CDR2 SMNVEV (reference sequence). This CDR3 comprises 18 residues. V shed 6 bases, J shed 3 bases, and the junction held 8 bases outside the gene matches. The CDR3 is CASSAGLAGGPHTGELFF. In nucleotides, the CDR3 is TGTGCCAGCAGCGCCGGACTAGCGGGAGGGCCGCACACCGGGGAGCTGTTTTTT.

This clone was counted between two and nine times. The rearrangement links TRBV6-5 to TRBJ1-5; D remains ambiguous. V was shortened by 6 bases and J by 6 bases, with 12 bases between the two germline ends. This CDR3 is built from 13 residues. Germline loops: CDR1 MNHEY, CDR2 SVGAGI. The CDR3 is CASSTLRGQPQHF. For the CDR3, the DNA is TGTGCCAGCAGCACCCTCCGGGGTCAGCCCCAGCATTTT.

The chain couples TRBV11-2 to TRBJ1-2, with TRBD1 as a possible D gene (6 bases). CDR1 is SGHAT and CDR2 is FQNNGV in the germline V gene. Trimming took 6 bases from V and 3 from J, leaving 14 bases between them. This CDR3 is 14 amino acids long. CDR3 bases: TGTGCCAGCAGAAGAGGGGGGCGGGACTATGGCTACACCTTC. Translating gives CASRRGGRDYGYTF. Based on the CDR3 plus reference TRBV11-2 and TRBJ1-2, the full variable domain is EAGVAQSPRYKIIEKRQSVAFWCNPISGHATLYWYQQILGQGPKLLIQFQNNGVVDDSQLPKDRFSAERLKGVDSTLKIQPAKLEDSAVYLCASRRGGRDYGYTFGSGTRLTVV.

The CDR3 loop reads CASRKPGAKNEQYF. CDR3 nucleotides: TGTGCAAGTCGCAAACCGGGAGCTAAGAACGAGCAGTACTTC. V is TRBV12-2 and J is TRBJ2-7; TRBD2, the D gene given by the table, was not confirmed from the DNA. TRBV12-2 is marked as a pseudogene. The length of the CDR3 is 14 residues.

The chain employs TRBV5-1 and TRBJ2-1, with 15 positions matching TRBD2. Germline V gene sequence: CDR1 SGHRS, CDR2 YFSETQ. The length of the CDR3 is 16 residues. After removal of 1 base from V and 9 bases from J, the junction contained 5 bases not matched to a gene. The CDR3 sequence is CASSLTGLAGGTEQFF. As DNA, the CDR3 is TGCGCCAGCAGCTTGACGGGACTAGCGGGAGGAACTGAGCAGTTCTTC.

The chain carries TRBV28 and TRBJ1-6; 7 bases fit TRBD1. The CDR3 runs 17 residues. J lost 6 bases, V lost 2 bases, and 10 bases had no gene match. The germline V gene encodes CDR1 MDHEN and CDR2 SYDVKM. As DNA, the CDR3 is TGTGCCAGCAGTTTAGATCGGTGGGGACAGCTTAATTCACCCCTCCACTTT. Its translation: CASSLDRWGQLNSPLHF.

The rearrangement uses TRBV5-4 and TRBJ1-6; possible D gene TRBD1, 5 bases. Germline CDR1 reads SGHNT; CDR2 reads YYREEE (reference sequence). This CDR3 contains 15 residues. Trimming took off 0 bases at V and 7 bases at J, with 11 bases between the two ends. CDR3 loop: CASSLGQGRNSPLHF. CDR3 coding DNA: TGTGCCAGCAGCTTGGGGCAGGGAAGAAATTCACCCCTCCACTTT.

V usage is TRBV4-2 and J usage is TRBJ2-7, with D possibly matching TRBD2 (7 bases). V dropped 0 bases and J dropped 4 bases, with 16 bases sitting between them. CDR3 length: 16 amino acids. Germline-derived CDR1 and CDR2 are LGHNA and YNFKEQ. The CDR3 DNA sequence: TGTGCCAGCAGCCAAGATAGGGGGGGACGACCATACGAGCAGTACTTC. It specifies CASSQDRGGRPYEQYF.

The chain recombines TRBV7-9 with TRBJ2-2, with TRBD1 matching over 7 bases. CDR1 is SEHNR and CDR2 is FQNEAQ in the germline V gene (reference sequence). The CDR3 has 16 amino acids. After removal of 0 bases from V and 2 bases from J, the junction contained 3 bases not matched to a gene. CDR3 sequence reads: CASSLAGGTNTGELFF. The CDR3 DNA is TGTGCCAGCAGCTTAGCAGGGGGCACTAACACCGGGGAGCTGTTTTTT.

The rearrangement joins TRBV2 to TRBJ2-4, with TRBD1 matching 9 bases. There are 11 residues in the CDR3. With 6 bases clipped from V and 15 bases from J, the junction kept 6 bases outside the gene matches. Germline CDR1 and CDR2: SNHLY and FYNNEI. The CDR3 region has the DNA TGTGCCAGCAGCCCGGGACAGGGTGGGTACTTC. Translated, it gives CASSPGQGGYF. Drawing the rest from reference TRBV2 and TRBJ2-4, the complete variable domain is EPEVTQTPSHQVTQMGQEVILRCVPISNHLYFYWYRQILGQKVEFLVSFYNNEISEKSEIFDDQFSVERPDGSNFTLKIRSTKLEDSAMYFCASSPGQGGYFGAGTRLSVL.

This clone was recorded many times. This chain connects TRBV6-5 to TRBJ2-2, with D unresolved. This CDR3 is 15 amino acids long. Germline CDR1 reads MNHEY; CDR2 reads SVGAGI. V lost 2 bases, J lost 1 base, and 8 bases lay in between. This CDR3 reads CASSYTYQNTGELFF. In nucleotides, the CDR3 is TGTGCCAGCAGTTACACATACCAGAACACCGGGGAGCTGTTTTTT.

The chain has TRBV9 and TRBJ2-5; 14 bases are shared with TRBD2. The J call may be in error: the DNA end matches TRBJ2-7 better. The CDR3 contains 16 residues. Per germline, CDR1 SGDLS and CDR2 YYNGEE. The CDR3 DNA reads TGTGCCAGCAGCGAGGGGGGGACTAGCGGGAGCCGCGAGCAGTACTTC. This translates into CASSEGGTSGSREQYF.

The chain uses TRBV16 and TRBJ1-1, with D unclear. CDR1 and CDR2 from the germline V gene are KGHSY and FQNENV. The CDR3 spans 12 residues. The V and J ends lost 4 bases and 11 bases respectively, with 14 bases between them. The CDR3 nucleotides read TGTGCCAGCAGCCCCGTGCGAAGGACGGCTTTCTTT. Its translation: CASSPVRRTAFF.